Presented here are 30 T cell receptor beta chains from one specimen sequenced in a study of blood T cell repertoires in COVID-19. Method: immunoSEQ multiplex PCR; TCRdb's copy keeps in-frame clones and lacks some. The data show 150,000 to 200,000 clones, around nine tenths seen once. The sample consisted of peripheral blood. These receptors all stem from a man aged 50-60 years with acute or convalescent COVID-19.

The V and J genes are TRBV2 and TRBJ2-2; D perhaps matches TRBD1 (6 bases). The CDR3 is 15 residues long. Germline V CDR1 and CDR2: SNHLY, FYNNEI. V gave up 3 bases and J gave up 1 base, with 9 bases separating them. The CDR3 region has the DNA TGTGCCAGCAGTGACCCGGACAGGAACACCGGGGAGCTGTTTTTT. Its translation is CASSDPDRNTGELFF.

This clone was seen once. The V and J genes are TRBV6-2 or TRBV6-3 and TRBJ1-5; 7 positions match TRBD1. The CDR3 contains 15 residues. V lost 6 bases and J lost 2; bases outside the gene matches: 7. Germline lookup yields CDR1 MNHEY and CDR2 SVGEGT. The CDR3 DNA is TGTGCCAGCAGCCCGGTGGGGACAGGCAATCAGCCCCAGCATTTT. Translating it yields CASSPVGTGNQPQHF.

Of note for this clone: At one of its ends the junction is not consistent with the germline gene, which may arise from a read error. The chain uses TRBV13 and TRBJ1-3; possible D gene TRBD1, 5 bases. CDR3 length: 15 residues. Germline V gene data show CDR1 as PRHDT and CDR2 as FYEKMQ (reference sequence). This CDR3 reads CASNLQTDSGNTIYF. CDR3 sequence (DNA): TGTGCCAGCAACTTACAGACAGACTCTGGAAACACCATATATTTT.

This chain connects TRBV11-2 to TRBJ2-7; maybe TRBD1 (6 bases). CDR3 length equals 13 residues. V lost 5 bases and J 1 base, leaving 9 bases between the germline ends. Germline V gene lookup returns CDR1 SGHAT and CDR2 FQNNGV. CDR3 sequence (DNA): TGTGCCAGCAGCCCAGGACAGTCCTACGAGCAGTACTTC. It encodes CASSPGQSYEQYF.

The chain joins TRBV3-1 (or the pseudogene TRBV3-2) to TRBJ2-7; perhaps TRBD1 as D (6 bases). Germline CDR1 is LGHDT and CDR2 is YNNKEL (reference sequence). This CDR3 comprises 14 residues. V lost 4 bases to trimming and J lost 0 bases, with 10 bases between them. Written as DNA, the CDR3 is TGTGCCAGCAGCCCTACAGGGACCTCCTACGAGCAGTACTTC. This gives the protein CASSPTGTSYEQYF.

J is TRBJ2-5 and V is TRBV2; 8 bases line up with TRBD2. This CDR3 is 14 amino acids long. Germline CDR1 is SNHLY and CDR2 is FYNNEI. V was pared by 8 bases and J by 2 bases, with 7 bases of the junction left unmatched. The CDR3 reads CASGPGGVQETQYF. The CDR3 DNA reads TGTGCCAGCGGTCCCGGGGGGGTTCAAGAGACCCAGTACTTC. The full variable domain, with the rest looked up from reference TRBV2 and TRBJ2-5, is EPEVTQTPSHQVTQMGQEVILRCVPISNHLYFYWYRQILGQKVEFLVSFYNNEISEKSEIFDDQFSVERPDGSNFTLKIRSTKLEDSAMYFCASGPGGVQETQYFGPGTRLLVL.

This clone was seen only once. V and J are TRBV18 and TRBJ1-3; 9 nucleotides match TRBD1. J gave up 2 bases and V 6 bases, and 8 bases lay outside the gene matches. CDR3 length: 16 amino acids. From germline, CDR1 is KGHSH and CDR2 LQKENI. CDR3 loop: CASSKGQGTAGNTIYF. The CDR3 DNA reads as TGTGCCAGCTCGAAGGGACAGGGAACGGCTGGAAACACCATATATTTT. Full variable domain (outside the CDR3, taken from reference TRBV18 and TRBJ1-3): NAGVMQNPRHLVRRRGQEARLRCSPMKGHSHVYWYRQLPEEGLKFMVYLQKENIIDESGMPKERFSAEFPKEGPSILRIQQVVRGDSAAYFCASSKGQGTAGNTIYFGEGSWLTVV.

This sequence joins TRBV3-1 (or the pseudogene TRBV3-2) and TRBJ2-1; D gene unclear. This CDR3 contains 15 residues. V lost 0 bases to trimming and J lost 1 base, with 7 bases between them. Germline values: CDR1 LGHDT, CDR2 YNNKEL (reference sequence). This chain's CDR3 is CASSQDSISYNEQFF. CDR3 sequence (DNA): TGTGCCAGCAGCCAAGACAGTATATCCTACAATGAGCAGTTCTTC.

This chain links TRBV19 with TRBJ1-6; 8 bases align to TRBD1. Unmatched junction bases numbered 15, after V lost 5 bases and J lost 0 bases. The CDR3 totals 20 residues. The germline CDR1 and CDR2 sequences are LNHDA and SQIVND (reference sequence). The CDR3 protein is CASSRKGQGRLSSYNSPLHF. CDR3 coding DNA: TGTGCCAGTAGTCGAAAAGGACAGGGAAGACTGAGCTCCTATAATTCACCCCTCCACTTT. Using reference TRBV19 and TRBJ1-6 for the parts outside the CDR3, the full variable domain is DGGITQSPKYLFRKEGQNVTLSCEQNLNHDAMYWYRQDPGQGLRLIYYSQIVNDFQKGDIAEGYSVSREKKESFPLTVTSAQKNPTAFYLCASSRKGQGRLSSYNSPLHFGNGTRLTVT.

Written as DNA, the CDR3 is TGTGCCAGCAGTTACGGAGGCTCCTACGAGCAGTACGTC. This encodes CASSYGGSYEQYV. The chain has TRBV6-2 or TRBV6-3 and TRBJ2-7; a possible D gene is TRBD2 (5 bases). The CDR3 is 13 amino acids. CDR1 and CDR2 from the germline V gene are MNHEY and SVGEGT. The germline V and J ends were trimmed by 2 bases and 0 bases, with 5 bases remaining between them.

The rearrangement uses TRBV28 and TRBJ2-7; TRBD1 matches 9 bases. Germline V lookup: CDR1 MDHEN, CDR2 SYDVKM. Unmatched junction bases numbered 4, after V lost 4 bases and J lost 0 bases. CDR3 length equals 15 residues. As DNA, the CDR3 is TGTGCCAGCAGTTCGGGACAGGGCGGCTCCTACGAGCAGTACGTC. Amino acids: CASSSGQGGSYEQYV.

This chain links TRBV5-1 with TRBJ2-7, with 8 bases matching TRBD2. The CDR3 covers 13 residues. Germline V lookup: CDR1 SGHRS, CDR2 YFSETQ. The V segment lost 5 bases and the J segment 6 bases; nucleotides outside the gene matches: 7. The CDR3 region has the DNA TGCGCCAGCAGTGCTAGCACTAGCGGCGAGCAGTACTTC. Its protein product is CASSASTSGEQYF.

The V and J genes are TRBV9 and TRBJ2-1, with 10 bases identical to TRBD2. V trimming: 0 bases; J trimming: 7 bases; junction bases outside the gene matches: 13. Germline V gives CDR1 SGDLS, CDR2 YYNGEE. CDR3 length equals 18 residues. The CDR3 sequence: CASSVDTGAGGLDNEQFF. DNA for the CDR3: TGTGCCAGCAGCGTAGATACGGGAGCGGGGGGGCTTGATAATGAGCAGTTCTTC.

The genes are TRBV9 and TRBJ1-4; D ambiguous. The CDR3 is made up of 14 amino acids. Germline CDR1 and CDR2: SGDLS and YYNGEE. The V gene lost 0 bases and the J gene lost 10 bases, with 13 bases spanning the gap. The CDR3 DNA sequence: TGTGCCAGCAGCGTAGGGCCCGACATGGGAAAACTGTTTTTT. Translation: CASSVGPDMGKLFF.

The rearrangement joins TRBV30 to TRBJ2-5; TRBD1 might be the D (5 bases). Germline V gives CDR1 GTSNPN, CDR2 SVGIG (reference sequence). The CDR3 runs 11 residues. Trimming shortened V by 2 bases and J by 5 bases, and 6 bases separated the two germline ends. This chain's CDR3 is CAWSRGETQYF. In DNA, the CDR3 is TGTGCCTGGAGTAGGGGTGAGACCCAGTACTTC.

CDR3 sequence: CATARRGEQFF. In nucleotides, the CDR3 is TGTGCCACCGCGCGTAGGGGTGAGCAGTTCTTC. This chain links TRBV6-5 with TRBJ2-1, with TRBD1 as a possible D gene (5 bases). Per the germline V gene, CDR1 is MNHEY and CDR2 is SVGAGI. CDR3 length: 11 amino acids. V lost 10 bases, J lost 9 bases, and 13 bases lay in between.

CDR3: CASSTGRVANYGYTF. The DNA of the CDR3 is TGTGCCAGCAGTACAGGGAGGGTCGCTAACTATGGCTACACCTTC. The rearrangement uses TRBV28 and TRBJ1-2, with a weak D call TRBD1 (6 bases). Germline V lookup: CDR1 MDHEN, CDR2 SYDVKM. The CDR3 covers 15 residues. Trimming shortened V by 5 bases and J by 0 bases, and 13 bases separated the two germline ends.

The chain is built from TRBV6-2 or TRBV6-3 and TRBJ2-5; possible D gene TRBD2, 5 bases. Germline V gives CDR1 MNHEY, CDR2 SVGEGT. The CDR3 has 14 residues. V was trimmed by 1 base and J by 2 bases, leaving 8 bases between them. As DNA, the CDR3 is TGTGCCAGCAGTTACTACGGGGAGCAAGAGACCCAGTACTTC. This gives the protein CASSYYGEQETQYF.

This rearrangement joins TRBV5-5 to TRBJ1-6; 7 nucleotides align to TRBD1. Germline values: CDR1 SGHKS, CDR2 YYEKEE (reference sequence). The trim removed 4 bases at V and 5 bases at J, leaving 9 bases unmatched. The CDR3 length is 16 residues. The CDR3 region has the DNA TGTGCCAGCAGCCAGACGGGACAGAAAAATAATTCACCCCTCCACTTT. Its protein is CASSQTGQKNNSPLHF.

This sequence joins TRBV19 and TRBJ2-1; 12 bases agree with TRBD1. Germline trimming cut 4 bases from V and 9 bases from J; bases unmatched to any gene: 4. The CDR3 spans 14 residues. Germline CDR1 is LNHDA and CDR2 is SQIVND (reference sequence). The CDR3 sequence: CASSTGTGGREQFF. CDR3 in DNA: TGTGCCAGTAGTACCGGGACAGGGGGCCGTGAGCAGTTCTTC.

The rearrangement links TRBV6-5 to TRBJ1-2; 7 bases fit TRBD1. Germline V gene data show CDR1 as MNHEY and CDR2 as SVGAGI. V lost 2 bases, J lost 8 bases, and 5 bases stayed unmatched. The CDR3 has 13 residues. CDR3 nucleotides: TGTGCCAGCAGTTACCGACAGGGATTAGGCTACACCTTC. As protein: CASSYRQGLGYTF.

The CDR3 bases are TGCGCCGGAAGACAGGTCAGGGGCAATCAGCCCCAGCATTTT. Protein sequence: CAGRQVRGNQPQHF. The chain has TRBV10-2 and TRBJ1-5, with a weak D call TRBD1 (6 bases). Germline CDR1 and CDR2: WSHSY and SAAADI. Trimming took 11 bases from V and 2 from J, leaving 16 bases between them. This CDR3 contains 14 residues.

V is TRBV9 and J is TRBJ2-1, with D tentatively TRBD2 (6 bases). CDR3 length: 15 amino acids. Germline lookup yields CDR1 SGDLS and CDR2 YYNGEE. The V and J ends lost 5 bases and 8 bases respectively, with 20 bases between them. CDR3 in amino acids: CASSQSQTWRDEQFF. CDR3 DNA sequence: TGTGCCAGCAGTCAGTCACAGACGTGGAGGGATGAGCAGTTCTTC.

This clone appeared once. This sequence joins TRBV28 and TRBJ2-2, with D possibly matching TRBD1 (5 bases). CDR1 and CDR2 from the germline V gene are MDHEN and SYDVKM. The CDR3 contains 17 residues. V lost 7 bases to trimming and J lost 3 bases, with 21 bases between them. CDR3 DNA sequence: TGTGCCAGCAACGAAGGGGTCCGGGCCTGGTACACCGGGGAGCTGTTTTTT. Its translation: CASNEGVRAWYTGELFF. Together with reference TRBV28 and TRBJ2-2, the CDR3 gives the full variable domain: DVKVTQSSRYLVKRTGEKVFLECVQDMDHENMFWYRQDPGLGLRLIYFSYDVKMKEKGDIPEGYSVSREKKERFSLILESASTNQTSMYLCASNEGVRAWYTGELFFGEGSRLTVL.

The V and J genes are TRBV28 and TRBJ2-1, with D hard to call. The germline V gene encodes CDR1 MDHEN and CDR2 SYDVKM. The V end lost 6 bases, the J end lost 5 bases, and 8 bases lay between the germline ends. This CDR3 contains 12 residues. The CDR3 bases are TGTGCCAGCAGACTACCCAACAATGAGCAGTTCTTC. Its translation is CASRLPNNEQFF.

The rearrangement uses TRBV2 and TRBJ2-7; the D gene is possibly TRBD2 (6 bases). This CDR3 contains 13 residues. Germline CDR1 is SNHLY and CDR2 is FYNNEI. The V and J ends lost 6 bases and 9 bases respectively, with 18 bases between them. CDR3 nucleotide sequence: TGTGCCAGCAGAGAACAGGTTGGGAGGTCGCAGTACTTC. This encodes CASREQVGRSQYF.

The CDR3 region is CASTKGDADTQYF. In DNA, the CDR3 is TGTGCCAGCACGAAAGGGGATGCAGATACGCAGTATTTT. This chain connects TRBV6-6 to TRBJ2-3; possible D gene TRBD1, 5 bases. The V end lost 7 bases, the J end lost 4 bases, and 12 bases lay between the germline ends. Germline V CDR1 and CDR2: MNHNY, SVGAGI (reference sequence). The CDR3 extends over 13 amino acids.

This chain joins TRBV5-1 and TRBJ2-7, with a tentative D call TRBD1 (6 bases). The CDR3 consists of 15 residues. Trimming stripped 0 bases from V and 0 bases from J, with 10 bases between. The germline CDR1 and CDR2 sequences are SGHRS and YFSETQ. CDR3 loop: CASSLVPDSSYEQYF. CDR3 nucleotides: TGCGCCAGCAGCTTGGTACCGGACAGCTCCTACGAGCAGTACTTC.

The chain joins TRBV7-2 to TRBJ2-1, with TRBD2 matching 9 bases. CDR1 and CDR2 from the germline V gene are SGHTA and FQGNSA. With V trimmed by 1 base and J by 6 bases, 4 bases remained unmatched. The CDR3 has 15 residues. The CDR3 reads CASSLGGGRANEQFF. For the CDR3, the DNA is TGTGCCAGCAGCTTAGGCGGCGGGAGGGCCAATGAGCAGTTCTTC.

The chain links TRBV28 to TRBJ1-3; a possible D gene is TRBD1 (5 bases). There are 15 residues in the CDR3. The germline CDR1 and CDR2 sequences are MDHEN and SYDVKM. The V end lost 8 bases, the J end lost 1 base, and 15 bases lay between the germline ends. In DNA form, the CDR3 reads TGTGCCAGCGTTCGGATTGGGGCGTCTGGAAACACCATATATTTT. Its translation: CASVRIGASGNTIYF. The whole variable domain, remainder taken from reference TRBV28 and TRBJ1-3, is DVKVTQSSRYLVKRTGEKVFLECVQDMDHENMFWYRQDPGLGLRLIYFSYDVKMKEKGDIPEGYSVSREKKERFSLILESASTNQTSMYLCASVRIGASGNTIYFGEGSWLTVV.